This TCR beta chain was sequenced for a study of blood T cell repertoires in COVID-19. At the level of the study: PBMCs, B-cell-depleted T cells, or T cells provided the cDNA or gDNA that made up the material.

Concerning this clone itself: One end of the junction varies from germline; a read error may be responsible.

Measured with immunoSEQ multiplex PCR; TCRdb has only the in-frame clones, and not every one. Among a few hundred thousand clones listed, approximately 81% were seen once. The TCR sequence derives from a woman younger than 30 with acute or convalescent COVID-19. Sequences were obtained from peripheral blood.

CDR3 in amino acids: CTSSNLGYSNQPQHF. Written as DNA, the CDR3 is TGTACCAGCAGTAATCTCGGTTATAGCAATCAGCCCCAGCATTTT. The chain links TRBV27 to TRBJ1-5; D gene uncertain. The CDR3 is 15 amino acids. Germline V gene sequence: CDR1 MNHEY, CDR2 SMNVEV (reference sequence).